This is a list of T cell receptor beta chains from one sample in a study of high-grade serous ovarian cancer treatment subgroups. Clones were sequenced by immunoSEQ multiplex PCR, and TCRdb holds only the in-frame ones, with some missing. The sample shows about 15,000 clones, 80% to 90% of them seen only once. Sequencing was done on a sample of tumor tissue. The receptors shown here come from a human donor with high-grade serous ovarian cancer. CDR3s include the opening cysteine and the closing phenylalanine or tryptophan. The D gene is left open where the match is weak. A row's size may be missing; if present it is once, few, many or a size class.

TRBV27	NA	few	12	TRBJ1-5	TGTGCCACCGGGGACATCAATCAGCCCCAGCATTTT	CATGDINQPQHF
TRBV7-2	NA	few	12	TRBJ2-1	TGTGCCAGCAGCTTCGGACTCGTTCGGCAGTTCTTC	CASSFGLVRQFF
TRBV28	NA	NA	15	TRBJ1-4	TGTGCCAGCAGCAATATAGGGATTCCTAATGAAAAACTGTTTTTT	CASSNIGIPNEKLFF
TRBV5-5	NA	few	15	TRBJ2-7	TGTGCCAGCAGCCTGGGTCCGGCAGTCCCCTACGAGCAGTACTTC	CASSLGPAVPYEQYF
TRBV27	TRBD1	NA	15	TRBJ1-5	TGTGCCAGCAGTCTCGGGACAGGGTTGAGTCAGCCCCAGCATTTT	CASSLGTGLSQPQHF
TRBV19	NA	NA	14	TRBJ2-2	TGTGCCAGTAGTATCAGGACAGAGACCGGGGAGCTGTTTTTT	CASSIRTETGELFF
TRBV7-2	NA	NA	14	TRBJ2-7	TGTGCCAGCAGCACTGGGTCGGGGGGCGTCGAGCAGTACTTC	CASSTGSGGVEQYF
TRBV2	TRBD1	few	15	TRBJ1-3	TGTGCCAGCAAGTTTCAGGGGGGAATTGGAAACACCATATATTTT	CASKFQGGIGNTIYF
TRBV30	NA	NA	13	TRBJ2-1	TGTGCCTGGAGTCGACAGCCCTACAATGAGCAGTTCTTC	CAWSRQPYNEQFF
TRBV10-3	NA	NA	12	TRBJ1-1	TGTGCCATCAGTGACCGGTGGACTGAAGCTTTCTTT	CAISDRWTEAFF
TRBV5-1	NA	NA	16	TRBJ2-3	TGCGCCAGCAGCTACGAGGGACGGCGAACAACAGATACGCAGTATTTT	CASSYEGRRTTDTQYF
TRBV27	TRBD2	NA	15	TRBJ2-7	TGTGCCAGCAGTCCGCCGGGACTAGCGGAGTACGAGCAGTACTTC	CASSPPGLAEYEQYF
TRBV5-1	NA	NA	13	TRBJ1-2	TGCGCCAGTAGCTTGGGGGAGGTGCACGGCTACACCTTC	CASSLGEVHGYTF
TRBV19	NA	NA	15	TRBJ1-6	TGTGCCAGTAGTATAGGGGCAGAACCTAATTCACCCCTCCACTTT	CASSIGAEPNSPLHF
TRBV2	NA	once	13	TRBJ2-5	TGTGCCAGCAGTGAACTAGCAGGCGAGACCCAGTACTTC	CASSELAGETQYF
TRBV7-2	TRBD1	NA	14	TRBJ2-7	TGTGCCAGCAGCTACAGGGGGCGGGATTTCGAGCAGTACTTC	CASSYRGRDFEQYF
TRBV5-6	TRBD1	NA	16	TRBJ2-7	TGTGCCAGCAGCCCGCGGGACAGGCGGAGCTCCTACGAGCAGTACTTC	CASSPRDRRSSYEQYF
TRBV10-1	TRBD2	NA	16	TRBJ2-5	TGCGCCAGCAGTCCGGTGTTAGCGGGGGAACTAGAGACCCAGTACTTC	CASSPVLAGELETQYF
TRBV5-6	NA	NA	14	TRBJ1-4	TGTGCCAGCAGCGTACAGATGGTTGGTGAAAAACTGTTTTTT	CASSVQMVGEKLFF
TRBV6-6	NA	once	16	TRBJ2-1	TGTGCCAGCAGTTACTCACTTGAGGATTGGGGCAATGAGCAGTTCTTC	CASSYSLEDWGNEQFF
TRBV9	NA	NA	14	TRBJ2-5	TGTGCCAGCAGCGTAGAGGGAGGTGATGAGACCCAGTACTTC	CASSVEGGDETQYF
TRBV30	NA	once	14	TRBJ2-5	TGTGCCTGGAGGGGGTTTGGTTCACAAGAGACCCAGTACTTC	CAWRGFGSQETQYF
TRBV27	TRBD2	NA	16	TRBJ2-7	TGTGCCAGCAGTTTATCGGGAGGCAGCGGGGTTGGCGAGCAGTACTTC	CASSLSGGSGVGEQYF
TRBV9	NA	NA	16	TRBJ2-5	TGTGCCAGCAGCGTCCGTGAGGGAAGGGAACAAGAGACCCAGTACTTC	CASSVREGREQETQYF
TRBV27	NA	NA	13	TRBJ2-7	TGTGCCAGCAGTCCCGCTCCCTCCTACGAGCAGTACTTC	CASSPAPSYEQYF
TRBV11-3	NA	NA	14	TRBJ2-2	TGTGCCAGCAGCCCCGGGACTGCCACCGGGGAGCTGTTTTTT	CASSPGTATGELFF
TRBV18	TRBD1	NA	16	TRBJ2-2	TGTGCCAGCTCATCCCAAGGGACAGCGCGGACCGGGGAGCTGTTTTTT	CASSSQGTARTGELFF
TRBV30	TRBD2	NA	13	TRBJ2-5	TGTGCCACTAGCGGGGGGCGGTCCGAGACCCAGTACTTC	CATSGGRSETQYF
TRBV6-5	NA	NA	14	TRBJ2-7	TGTGCCAGCAGTTACGGCAGGGAAGCCTACGAGCAGTACTTC	CASSYGREAYEQYF
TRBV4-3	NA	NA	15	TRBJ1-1	TGCGCCAGCAGCCAAGGTCGCGGAGGTGGCACTGAAGCTTTCTTT	CASSQGRGGGTEAFF
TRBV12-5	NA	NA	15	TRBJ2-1	TGTGCTAGTGTCCTAGACAGGCCCTCCTACAATGAGCAGTTCTTC	CASVLDRPSYNEQFF
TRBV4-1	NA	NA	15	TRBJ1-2	TGCGCCAGCAGCCGCCGACCGGACACCCTCTATGGCTACACCTTC	CASSRRPDTLYGYTF
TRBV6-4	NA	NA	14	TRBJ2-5	TGTGCCAGCAGTGGCCCGGGGGCAAAAGAGACCCAGTACTTC	CASSGPGAKETQYF
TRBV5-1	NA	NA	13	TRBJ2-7	TGCGCCAGCAGCTCCTCAGGGTACTACGAGCAGTACTTC	CASSSSGYYEQYF
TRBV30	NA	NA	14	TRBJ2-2	TGTGCCTGGAGTGTGGGGGGTAGTGCCGGGGAGCTGTTTTTT	CAWSVGGSAGELFF
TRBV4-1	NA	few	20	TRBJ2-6	TGCGCCAGCAGCCCACGGGTTATTGCAGGGATGCTCTCTGGGGCCAACGTCCTGACTTTC	CASSPRVIAGMLSGANVLTF
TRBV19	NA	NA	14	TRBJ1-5	TGTGCCAGTAGTATCGTCAGGGCGGGTCAGCCCCAGCATTTT	CASSIVRAGQPQHF
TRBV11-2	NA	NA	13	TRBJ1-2	TGTGCCAGCAGCTTAGGGGTCTTAAATGGCTACACCTTC	CASSLGVLNGYTF
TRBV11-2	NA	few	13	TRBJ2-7	TGTGCCAGCAGCTTAGGCCAGCCCTACGAGCAGTACTTC	CASSLGQPYEQYF
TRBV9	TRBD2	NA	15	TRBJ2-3	TGTGCCAGCAGCGTTAGCGGGGGGCCCACAGATACGCAGTATTTT	CASSVSGGPTDTQYF
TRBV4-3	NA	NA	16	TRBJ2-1	TGCGCCAGCAGCCAAGATCTGCGCGATTCCTACAATGAGCAGTTCTTC	CASSQDLRDSYNEQFF
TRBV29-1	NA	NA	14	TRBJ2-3	TGCAGCACTGGCACCCAGGGAAGCACAGATACGCAGTATTTT	CSTGTQGSTDTQYF
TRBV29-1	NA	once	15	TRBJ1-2	TGCAGCGTTGCGGACCCCGGCAGATACCACTATGGCTACACCTTC	CSVADPGRYHYGYTF
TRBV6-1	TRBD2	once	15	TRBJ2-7	TGTGCCAGCAGTGAAGCAAGCGGGGAGTCCTACGAGCAGTACTTC	CASSEASGESYEQYF
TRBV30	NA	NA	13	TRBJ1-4	TGTGCCTGGAGTGTAATAAGCGGCGAAAAACTGTTTTTT	CAWSVISGEKLFF
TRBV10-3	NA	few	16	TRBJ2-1	TGTGCCATCAGTGAGTCAAAGGAAAATGCCTACAATGAGCAGTTCTTC	CAISESKENAYNEQFF
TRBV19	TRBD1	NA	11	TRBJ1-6	TGTGCCAGTCGGGACAGGGGACCCCTCCACTTT	CASRDRGPLHF
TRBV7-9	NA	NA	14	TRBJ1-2	TGTGCCACCGAGTGGAGGGGTAGCAGCTATGGCTACACCTTC	CATEWRGSSYGYTF
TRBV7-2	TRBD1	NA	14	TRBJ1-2	TGTGCCAGCAGCTTACTACAGGGGGCCGGCGGCTACACCTTC	CASSLLQGAGGYTF
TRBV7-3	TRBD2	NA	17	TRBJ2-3	TGTGCCAGCAGCTTAGTTGGTAGCGGGGCTAGCACAGATACGCAGTATTTT	CASSLVGSGASTDTQYF